This T cell receptor (beta chain) was sequenced for a study of T-cell memory formation after mild COVID-19. In the study overall: Largely donor-specific TCR clusters were found.

5'RACE with constant-segment primers built TCRalpha and TCRbeta cDNA libraries with UMIs. TCRdb redid the calling of the 5' RACE reads with MiXCR, one entry per CDR3 protein. There are roughly 380,000 distinct CDR3 sequences in the sample; around 28% occur only once, and roughly 14% lies in the top ten. V was clipped by 3 bases and J by 5 bases, with 10 bases between them. Germline-derived CDR1 and CDR2 are ENHRY and SYGVKD. This CDR3 is 13 amino acids long. The genes are TRBV10-3 and TRBJ1-1, with unresolved D. Sequencing was carried out using PBMCs or a T cell subset sorted from them (not recorded which). This receptor was identified in an adult woman who had mild COVID-19 (a few samples of this study predate the infection). Cell type and time point are not known. The CDR3 protein is CAISDEGVTEAFF. CDR3 sequence (DNA): TGTGCCATCAGTGACGAGGGTGTTACTGAAGCTTTCTTT.